This T cell receptor beta chain was identified in a study of PD-L1 blockade in urothelial cancer. At the level of the study: Counts from blood samples showed a median of roughly 150,000 T cells.

Every PCR was spiked with synthetic TCR analog templates. Profiled with immunoSEQ multiplex PCR; TCRdb holds only in-frame clones, not every one. The sample includes some 89,000 clones, 85% of them seen just once. This CDR3 has 14 amino acids. Looked up from germline, CDR1 is SNHLY and CDR2 is FYNNEI. Trimming cost V 5 bases and J 6 bases; bases outside gene matches: 4. The sample's time point: pretreatment peripheral blood. Locally advanced or metastatic urothelial carcinoma was diagnosed in the patients. The J gene is TRBJ1-2, the V gene TRBV2; 12 bases line up with TRBD1. The source of this sequence is a man in his sixties with urothelial cancer. The sample in question was PBMCs, obtained around atezolizumab (anti-PD-L1) treatment. The CDR3 DNA sequence: TGTGCCAGCAGTTGGGGACAGGGGGCCGATGGCTACACCTTC. It translates to CASSWGQGADGYTF.